This passage covers 5 T cell receptor beta chains from one sample sequenced in a study of PD-L1 blockade in urothelial cancer. TCRdb's table, derived via immunoSEQ multiplex PCR, lists solely in-frame clones and lacks some. The data hold 80,000 to 130,000 clones, with about 90% observed a single time. The starting material was PBMCs, obtained around atezolizumab (anti-PD-L1) treatment. Source of these receptors: a woman at least 80 years old with urothelial cancer.

This clone has just one count. The V gene is TRBV30, the J gene TRBJ1-2; D may be TRBD1 (6 bases). Germline CDR1 reads GTSNPN; CDR2 reads SVGIG (reference sequence). V lost 0 bases and J lost 13, with 18 bases in between. The CDR3 spans 13 residues. CDR3 nucleotide sequence: TGTGCCTGGAGTGTTGGGGGGGCTAGGCTTGGCACCTTC. This encodes CAWSVGGARLGTF.

This chain links TRBV5-1 with TRBJ1-1; 7 bases fit TRBD1. V was pared by 2 bases and J by 0 bases, with 1 base of the junction left unmatched. The length of the CDR3 is 14 residues. Germline assignment: CDR1 SGHRS and CDR2 YFSETQ. The CDR3 is CASSFRGMNTEAFF. CDR3 sequence (DNA): TGCGCCAGCAGCTTCAGGGGGATGAACACTGAAGCTTTCTTT.

The genes are TRBV5-1 and TRBJ2-2, with D tentatively TRBD1 (6 bases). Germline CDR1 is SGHRS and CDR2 is YFSETQ. The CDR3 spans 13 residues. The V end was cut by 5 bases, the J end by 7 bases, with 12 bases between. The CDR3 nucleotides read TGCGCCAGCAGGCAGGGGCAGGGCGGGGAGCTGTTTTTT. This gives the protein CASRQGQGGELFF.

The V call is TRBV5-1, the J call TRBJ2-5, with D hard to call. The CDR3 length is 14 residues. Trimming removed 0 bases at V and 6 bases at J, with 12 bases between. CDR1 and CDR2 (germline): SGHRS, YFSETQ. The CDR3 loop reads CASSLDGLPQTQYF. CDR3 nucleotide sequence: TGCGCCAGCAGCTTGGACGGTCTGCCCCAGACCCAGTACTTC.

This chain joins TRBV2 and TRBJ1-1; D not certain. The CDR3 loop spans 13 amino acids. Trimming pared 9 bases from V and 1 base from J, leaving 12 bases between. The V gene's germline CDR1 is SNHLY and CDR2 FYNNEI. CDR3: CASLIVKNTEAFF. CDR3 DNA sequence: TGTGCCAGTCTTATCGTTAAGAACACTGAAGCTTTCTTT.